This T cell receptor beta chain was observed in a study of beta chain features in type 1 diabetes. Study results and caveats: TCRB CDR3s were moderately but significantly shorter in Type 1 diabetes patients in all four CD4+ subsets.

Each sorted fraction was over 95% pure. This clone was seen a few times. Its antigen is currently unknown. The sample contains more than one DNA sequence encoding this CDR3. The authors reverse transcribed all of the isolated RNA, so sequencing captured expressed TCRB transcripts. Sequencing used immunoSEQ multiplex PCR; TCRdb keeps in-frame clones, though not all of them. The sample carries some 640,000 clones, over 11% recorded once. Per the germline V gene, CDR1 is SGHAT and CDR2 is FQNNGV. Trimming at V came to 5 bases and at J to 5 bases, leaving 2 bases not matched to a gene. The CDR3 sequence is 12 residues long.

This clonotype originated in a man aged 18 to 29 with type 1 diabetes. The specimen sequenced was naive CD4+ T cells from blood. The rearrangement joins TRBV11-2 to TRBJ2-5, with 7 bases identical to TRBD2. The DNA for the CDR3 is TGTGCCAGCAGCCCCGGGAGGGAGACCCAGTACTTC. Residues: CASSPGRETQYF.